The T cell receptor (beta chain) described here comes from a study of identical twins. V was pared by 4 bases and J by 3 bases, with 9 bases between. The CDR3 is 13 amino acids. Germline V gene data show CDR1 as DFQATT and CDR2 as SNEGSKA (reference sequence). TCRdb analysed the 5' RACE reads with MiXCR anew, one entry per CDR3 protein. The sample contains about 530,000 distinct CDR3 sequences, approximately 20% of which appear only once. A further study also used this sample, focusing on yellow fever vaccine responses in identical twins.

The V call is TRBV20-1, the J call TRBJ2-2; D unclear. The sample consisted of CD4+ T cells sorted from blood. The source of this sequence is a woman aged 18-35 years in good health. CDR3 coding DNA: TGCAGTGCTAATTTGGGATACACCGGGGAGCTGTTTTTT. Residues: CSANLGYTGELFF.